This TCR beta chain is from a study of regulatory T cells in long-lasting Graves disease. Study outcomes and limitations: Patients whose Graves' disease persisted exhibited lower TCR diversity than those newly diagnosed.

This sample's time point: newly diagnosed GD, antithyroid drugs for less than 3 months. RNA from PBMCs was the source of the TCR library. This clonotype was picked up many times. The target antigen is unknown. Per germline, CDR1 MNHEY and CDR2 SVGEGT. V was trimmed by 8 bases and J by 9 bases, leaving 21 bases between them. CDR3 length: 14 residues. In building TCR beta libraries, iRepertoire HTBI primers were used together with Arm-PCR of CDR3 regions. TCRdb passed the multiplex PCR reads through MiXCR, listing each CDR3 protein once. The sample lists about 540,000 distinct CDR3 sequences, around an eighth occurring once. The sample also formed part of further work on T cells in Graves' hyperthyroidism and ophthalmopathy. That work adds: The HTBI set primed first-round TCR CDR3 RT-PCR. Blood also contained most expanded thyroid clonotypes above 0.001.

The sequence came from a man aged 30 to 45 with Graves disease. The sample consisted of peripheral blood mononuclear cells (PBMCs), taken at new diagnosis, from a patient treated with antithyroid drugs. The V call is TRBV6-2 or TRBV6-3, the J call TRBJ2-3; D may be TRBD2 (6 bases). This CDR3 reads CASWDSPFLGTQYF. The CDR3, as DNA: TGTGCCAGCTGGGACTCGCCCTTCTTGGGGACGCAGTATTTT.